Presented here are 10 T cell receptor beta chains from one specimen sequenced in a study of blood T cell repertoires in COVID-19. Sequenced by immunoSEQ multiplex PCR; TCRdb stores in-frame clones only, minus some. The table has roughly 140,000 clones, approximately 90% seen once. The sequencing input was PBMCs or T cells enriched from blood (not recorded which). These TCRs come from a woman aged 25 to 39 with acute COVID-19.

The chain recombines TRBV11-3 with TRBJ2-1; TRBD2 matches at 8 bases. Looked up from germline, CDR1 is SGHNT and CDR2 is YENEEA. With 1 base clipped from V and 8 bases from J, the junction kept 7 bases outside the gene matches. The CDR3 contains 15 residues. The CDR3 loop reads CASSLVPGGWYEQFF. CDR3 DNA: TGTGCCAGCAGCTTAGTACCGGGAGGGTGGTATGAGCAGTTCTTC.

The chain links TRBV4-1 to TRBJ2-3; D gene unclear. V was pared by 3 bases and J by 3 bases, with 10 bases between. The germline gives CDR1 MGHRA, CDR2 YSYEKL. This CDR3 has 14 residues. The CDR3 region is CASSQASGTDTQYF. CDR3 DNA sequence: TGCGCCAGCAGCCAGGCTAGTGGGACAGATACGCAGTATTTT.

V is TRBV5-1 and J is TRBJ2-3; 8 bases are a match to TRBD1. CDR1 SGHRS and CDR2 YFSETQ come from the germline V gene. The CDR3 has 14 residues. Germline trimming cut 3 bases from V and 4 bases from J; bases unmatched to any gene: 4. The CDR3 spells CASSYGQGADTQYF. The CDR3 DNA reads as TGCGCCAGCAGCTATGGACAGGGAGCAGATACGCAGTATTTT.

As concerns this clone: The junction departs from germline at one end; a sequencing error may be responsible. The V call is TRBV30, the J call TRBJ1-3, with TRBD1 as a possible D gene (6 bases). Germline V gene lookup returns CDR1 GTSNPN and CDR2 SVGIG (reference sequence). The length of the CDR3 is 12 residues. The CDR3 loop reads CAWSRDTYEFEF. In nucleotides, the CDR3 is TGTGCCTGGAGCCGGGACACCTATGAATTTGAGTTT.

This clone was counted between two and nine times. The chain recombines TRBV12-3 or TRBV12-4 with TRBJ2-7; 7 bases match TRBD2. With 3 bases clipped from V and 4 bases from J, the junction kept 3 bases outside the gene matches. The CDR3 contains 13 residues. The CDR3, as DNA: TGTGCCAGCAGTTTGTCGGGACTATACGAGCAGTACTTC. This translates into CASSLSGLYEQYF.

The J gene is TRBJ2-7, the V gene TRBV27; 7 positions agree with TRBD1. V was pared by 0 bases and J by 1 base, with 6 bases of the junction left unmatched. This CDR3 region has 16 residues. CDR1 is MNHEY and CDR2 is SMNVEV in the germline V gene (reference sequence). As DNA, the CDR3 is TGTGCCAGCAGTTTATCGTATGGGGACAGATCCTACGAGCAGTACTTC. Its translation is CASSLSYGDRSYEQYF.

The chain links TRBV29-1 to TRBJ1-1; TRBD1 aligns across 10 bases. Germline-derived CDR1 and CDR2 are SQVTM and ANQGSEA. The length of the CDR3 is 12 residues. With 7 bases clipped from V and 5 bases from J, the junction kept 4 bases outside the gene matches. For the CDR3, the DNA is TGCAGCGGGACAGGGGGAAGAACTGAAGCTTTCTTT. Its protein product is CSGTGGRTEAFF.

This chain joins TRBV6-1 and TRBJ2-7; perhaps TRBD2 as D (6 bases). This CDR3 comprises 16 residues. The V end lost 1 base, the J end lost 0 bases, and 13 bases lay between the germline ends. Germline CDR1 reads MNHNS; CDR2 reads SASEGT. The DNA for the CDR3 is TGTGCCAGCAGTGAAGGGGAGGACGAAAGCTCCTACGAGCAGTACTTC. Amino acid sequence: CASSEGEDESSYEQYF.

The chain combines TRBV28 with TRBJ2-7, with 8 bases that match TRBD2. The CDR3 is 13 amino acids. The V gene's germline CDR1 is MDHEN and CDR2 SYDVKM. The trim removed 6 bases at V and 1 base at J, leaving 2 bases unmatched. This chain's CDR3 is CASRLAESYEQYF. CDR3 nucleotides: TGTGCCAGCAGACTAGCGGAGTCCTACGAGCAGTACTTC.

This clone occurred once. V usage is TRBV10-3 and J usage is TRBJ2-1; 7 bases align to TRBD1. The CDR3 has 14 amino acids. Germline CDR1 ENHRY, CDR2 SYGVKD. The junction had 9 bases not matched to a gene; V was cut back by 6 bases and J by 7 bases. The CDR3 coding sequence is TGTGCCATCAGCGGACAGGAAAAATTAAATGAGCAGTTCTTC. This sequence encodes CAISGQEKLNEQFF.